The subject of this entry is one T cell receptor beta chain. The antigen is not known. The CDR3 length is 16 residues. V lost 4 bases, J lost 2 bases, and 7 bases stayed unmatched. Germline CDR1 reads MGHRA; CDR2 reads YSYEKL. The table came from immunoSEQ multiplex PCR; TCRdb's copy has only in-frame clones and leaves some out. Of approximately 230,000 clones in the sample, roughly 87% were seen once. This specimen comes from a study of cytomegalovirus exposure and HLA in healthy donors. The wider study: The same platform was used for the 110 or so validation repertoires as for the 666 first-cohort repertoires, as reported in a later analysis. Findings and limits, study-wide: First-cohort TCR clusters tended to co-occur in the approximately 130 validation repertoires, a later analysis found. Most TCR sequences showed up rarely, but some public TCRs showed up in many donors.

The clonotype originates from a man between 18 and 29 years old in good health and CMV-seropositive. This chain uses TRBV4-1 with TRBJ1-5; 8 bases are shared with TRBD1. The sample consisted of PBMCs. CDR3 amino acids: CASSPSMDRGNQPQHF. The CDR3, as DNA: TGCGCCAGCAGCCCGAGCATGGACAGGGGCAATCAGCCCCAGCATTTT.